A single sample is the source of the 7 T cell receptor beta chains below, sequenced in a study of shared clonotypes between healthy human individuals. This table comes from immunoSEQ multiplex PCR, and its TCRdb copy is limited to in-frame clones, with some not included. The table lists around 100,000 clones, roughly 66% of them singletons. What was sequenced was memory CD8+ T cells sorted from blood. Subset denoted: CD45RO+ cells pooled with CCR7-negative TemRA cells. These receptor sequences come from a woman younger than 45 in good health.

This clone occurred many times. The gene calls are TRBV27 and TRBJ1-1; D not resolved. The CDR3 covers 13 residues. The V gene's germline CDR1 is MNHEY and CDR2 SMNVEV (reference sequence). Deletions cut 5 bases from V and 4 bases from J, with 11 bases between. This CDR3 reads CASSRTLGTEAFF. CDR3 in DNA: TGTGCCAGCAGTCGGACCCTTGGCACTGAAGCTTTCTTT.

The chain carries TRBV11-2 and TRBJ2-3, with D possibly being TRBD1 (5 bases). CDR3 length equals 14 residues. Looked up from germline, CDR1 is SGHAT and CDR2 is FQNNGV. V was clipped by 6 bases and J by 0 bases, with 10 bases between them. CDR3 coding DNA: TGTGCCAGCAGACAACAGGCTAGCACAGATACGCAGTATTTT. Translated: CASRQQASTDTQYF.

V and J are TRBV7-8 and TRBJ2-7, with 7 bases that match TRBD2. Germline V gives CDR1 SGHVS, CDR2 FQNEAQ. J gave up 3 bases and V 5 bases, and 10 bases lay outside the gene matches. The CDR3 is 15 residues long. CDR3 coding DNA: TGTGCCAGCAGCCCGAGTAGCGGGCTGCTCTACGAGCAGTACTTC. Protein sequence: CASSPSSGLLYEQYF.

This clone was seen a few times. The rearrangement joins TRBV28 to TRBJ2-7; D is unclear. CDR1 is MDHEN and CDR2 is SYDVKM in the germline V gene. V lost 3 bases and J lost 5, with 17 bases in between. The CDR3 loop spans 15 amino acids. This CDR3 reads CASSLVFQNLNEQYF. The CDR3 DNA follows: TGTGCCAGCAGTTTGGTTTTCCAGAACCTTAACGAGCAGTACTTC.

The rearrangement links TRBV30 to TRBJ2-5; 7 bases line up with TRBD2. The J call may be mistaken, given a closer DNA end match to TRBJ2-7. CDR3 length: 17 residues. CDR1 and CDR2 from the germline V gene are GTSNPN and SVGIG (reference sequence). Here the CDR3 DNA reads TGTGCCTGGACCTTCCCTCCCCGGCTAGCGGTGACCTACGAGCAGTACTTC. It encodes CAWTFPPRLAVTYEQYF.

The rearrangement links TRBV7-9 to TRBJ2-7, with D hard to call. Germline V gene lookup returns CDR1 SEHNR and CDR2 FQNEAQ (reference sequence). CDR3 size: 13 residues. Trimming removed 5 bases at V and 3 bases at J, with 11 bases between. CDR3 DNA: TGTGCCAGCAGCCAAGATGTTAGCTACGAGCAGTACTTC. This sequence encodes CASSQDVSYEQYF. Looking up the rest from reference TRBV7-9 and TRBJ2-7 gives the full variable domain: DTGVSQNPRHKITKRGQNVTFRCDPISEHNRLYWYRQTLGQGPEFLTYFQNEAQLEKSRLLSDRFSAERPKGSFSTLEIQRTEQGDSAMYLCASSQDVSYEQYFGPGTRLTVT.

The genes are TRBV7-8 and TRBJ2-7; 7 bases match TRBD1. The ends lost 6 bases at V and 0 bases at J; junction bases unmatched: 8. The CDR3 is 15 amino acids. In germline, CDR1 is SGHVS, CDR2 FQNEAQ. This chain's CDR3 is CASRRERDSSYEQYF. The CDR3 DNA reads TGTGCCAGCAGGCGTGAACGGGACAGCTCCTACGAGCAGTACTTC.